A single TCR beta chain is shown here with its context. The data originate from a study of blood T cells in healthy people across ages. The V and J ends lost 3 bases and 3 bases respectively, with 14 bases between them. From germline, CDR1 is MDHEN and CDR2 SYDVKM. This CDR3 has 15 amino acids. Total RNA was isolated from each sample in quantities of at least 5 micrograms. The authors ran a second PCR of roughly 6 to 12 cycles using a sample-barcoded 5' primer and a J-beta primer mix. TCRdb analysed the 5' RACE reads with MiXCR anew, one entry per CDR3 protein. The sample contains 1.5 million to 2 million distinct CDR3 sequences, about 50% of which appear only once.

Sample: blood. This TCR was sampled from a woman aged 35 to 49 in good health. The chain couples TRBV28 to TRBJ2-5, with D perhaps matching TRBD1 or TRBD2 (5 bases each). In DNA form, the CDR3 reads TGTGCCAGCAGTTTCTACGGGGCGACGGAAGAGACCCAGTACTTC. Translating it yields CASSFYGATEETQYF.